The rows below give T cell receptor beta chains drawn from one sample of a study of blood T cell repertoires in COVID-19. Sequencing used immunoSEQ multiplex PCR; TCRdb keeps in-frame clones, though not all of them. This table has 180,000 or so clones, 85% appearing once. Sequencing was carried out using peripheral blood. These receptor sequences come from a woman aged 60-75 years with acute or convalescent COVID-19. CDR3s leave out the opening cysteine and the closing phenylalanine or tryptophan. A D gene is named only where the DNA matches it firmly.

d_gene: NA
v_gene: TRBV29-1
j_gene: TRBJ1-1
CDR3aa: SVEGDREAF

d_gene: TRBD1
v_gene: TRBV19
j_gene: TRBJ1-5
CDR3aa: ASSIFRGLNQPQH

d_gene: NA
v_gene: TRBV19
j_gene: TRBJ2-2
CDR3aa: ASSIRARATGELF

d_gene: NA
v_gene: TRBV6-5
j_gene: TRBJ1-3
CDR3aa: ASSSYSGNTIY

d_gene: NA
v_gene: TRBV5-8
j_gene: TRBJ1-5
CDR3aa: ASSLLLRDQPQH

d_gene: TRBD1
v_gene: TRBV6-6
j_gene: TRBJ1-6
CDR3aa: ASSVLQGGHNSPLH

d_gene: TRBD2
v_gene: TRBV24-1
j_gene: TRBJ2-3
CDR3aa: ATGGGSTDTQY

d_gene: TRBD1
v_gene: TRBV28
j_gene: TRBJ1-2
CDR3aa: ASSLLGQGVWGISGYT

d_gene: TRBD1
v_gene: TRBV5-1
j_gene: TRBJ1-1
CDR3aa: ASSQTGETEAF

d_gene: TRBD1
v_gene: TRBV11-2
j_gene: TRBJ1-2
CDR3aa: ASSLVQGRDA